The source of this T cell receptor (beta chain) is a study of post-analysis software for immune sequencing data (dated by TCRdb to between 2014 and 2017). For context, the study as a whole: Disease courses on record covered relapsing-remitting, secondary progressive and progressive-relapsing multiple sclerosis, though some patients had no subtype annotation. A subset of samples was prepared in parallel using single-end sample barcoding, then pooled and co-amplified after Illumina adapter ligation. The patient repertoires were set against eleven to twelve previously published healthy control repertoires from donors whose ages ranged from about 6 to 26 years. Points the paper makes about the study in general: Direct clustering with F measure showed strong co-clustering of samples prepared in the same batch, prompting a batch-effect correction. Significantly higher frequencies in patients than in controls were found for a few TRBV segments, including TRBV5-6, TRBV5-1 and TRBV20-1. The control group was slightly older than the multiple sclerosis patient group. Significantly lower normalized Chao1 diversity was found in multiple sclerosis patients than in controls, suggesting substantial peripheral T-cell clonal expansion.

A remark on this clonotype: Its antigen remains undetermined. The sample holds no much larger clone one base away, and base qualities are not on file.

The library was obtained by PCR. The instrument given in TCRdb is Illumina HiSeq 2500. To reduce PCR and sequencing biases, unique molecular identifiers were incorporated into the TCR beta cDNA libraries. About 500,000 cDNA molecules were obtained per 1 to 10 million input T cells, so each molecule approximated one T cell. Patient libraries were prepared and sequenced with the same protocol used for the earlier healthy control dataset. Within a given batch, samples were prepared together, multiplexed and sequenced on the same HiSeq lane. The authors' analysis ran thus. MIGEC handled the raw barcoded reads, throwing out single-read molecular identifier groups before consensus assembly and CDR3 extraction. VDJtools was used for post-analysis of the clonotype tables, and diversity was normalized by down-sampling every dataset to the size of the smallest sample. Repertoire overlap clustering matched CDR3 amino acid but not nucleotide sequences to correct batch-related cross-sample contamination. Using fastp at Q25 and MiXCR, TCRdb reprocessed the public reads and kept productive beta chains. One record per CDR3 amino acid sequence lists the most common genes and DNA. These V and J calls are TCRdb output, not the study's own analysis. The sample yields about 540,000 distinct CDR3 sequences; around a third were counted once. 4.5% to 7.5% of the sample comes from the top ten.

TCR beta repertoires were profiled from peripheral blood of more than ten young patients with multiple sclerosis to demonstrate the VDJtools post-analysis software. The multiple sclerosis patients were children and adolescents between roughly 6 and 16 years of age. The germline V gene sets CDR1 to SGHTS and CDR2 to YDEGEE. The CDR3 has 15 amino acids, counting the end cysteine and phenylalanine. CDR3 DNA is the only sequence kept; it has 45 bases, read in frame from the first base. Trimming at the junction amounts to 4 bases on V and 1 base on J, and the germline ends lie 11 bases apart. The chain was built from TRBV5-8 and TRBJ2-2; a weak D assignment points to TRBD1 (6 bases agree). Sequencing used blood. This clonotype was obtained from a girl aged 2-17 years with multiple sclerosis. The CDR3 region has the sequence CASSPGQRNTGELFF. The DNA reads as follows: TGTGCCAGCAGCCCAGGACAGCGGAACACCGGGGAGCTGTTTTTT.